The 12 T cell receptor beta chains below were found in one sample sequenced in a study of blood T cells in healthy people across ages. Primers used in a second PCR of about 6 to 11 cycles were a sample-barcoded 5' primer and a J-beta primer mix. From the 5' RACE reads, TCRdb called clonotypes with MiXCR, one entry per CDR3 protein. The sample has about 1.5 million distinct CDR3 sequences; about 42% are singletons. Sample: blood. These receptors all stem from a woman in her late teens or twenties in good health.

This clonotype has a handful of counts. The chain carries TRBV20-1 and TRBJ2-1, with D uncertain. The CDR3 loop spans 15 amino acids. Trimming cost V 0 bases and J 0 bases, with 9 bases left between them. The germline V gene encodes CDR1 DFQATT and CDR2 SNEGSKA (reference sequence). CDR3 sequence: CSAREGYGSYNEQFF. As DNA, the CDR3 is TGCAGTGCTAGAGAGGGTTACGGCTCCTACAATGAGCAGTTCTTC.

The chain links TRBV6-2 or TRBV6-3 to TRBJ1-1; 9 nucleotides agree with TRBD1. J gave up 5 bases and V 2 bases, and 6 bases lay outside the gene matches. Germline lookup yields CDR1 MNHEY and CDR2 SVGEGT. The CDR3 has 15 residues. CDR3 bases: TGTGCCAGCAGTTACAACAGGGGGCTACGAACTGAAGCTTTCTTT. Translation: CASSYNRGLRTEAFF.

This clonotype has more than one count but fewer than ten. V usage is TRBV30 and J usage is TRBJ1-2; no reliable D call. V was shortened by 0 bases and J by 4 bases, with 9 bases between the two germline ends. Germline V gene lookup returns CDR1 GTSNPN and CDR2 SVGIG (reference sequence). This CDR3 has 13 amino acids. The DNA of the CDR3 is TGTGCCTGGAGTGTATCCCCCACCTATGGCTACACCTTC. Amino acid sequence: CAWSVSPTYGYTF.

In its sample, this clonotype was seen a few times. J is TRBJ2-5 and V is TRBV7-2; 11 bases map to TRBD2. After removal of 5 bases from V and 11 bases from J, the junction contained 13 bases not matched to a gene. CDR1 is SGHTA, CDR2 FQGNSA, per germline. The CDR3 is 15 amino acids. The CDR3 DNA reads TGTGCCAGCAGCGCTCGACTAGCGGGGACTTCTGAGCAGTACTTC. Translation: CASSARLAGTSEQYF.

The gene calls are TRBV20-1 and TRBJ1-2, with D unresolved. Germline V gene lookup returns CDR1 DFQATT and CDR2 SNEGSKA (reference sequence). This CDR3 region has 15 residues. The V end was cut by 2 bases, the J end by 2 bases, with 15 bases between. CDR3 in amino acids: CSARSSLNVNYGYTF. The CDR3 DNA reads as TGCAGTGCTAGATCCTCCCTGAACGTAAACTATGGCTACACCTTC.

This clonotype was recorded many times. The chain couples TRBV7-2 to TRBJ2-1; D is uncertain. V lost 2 bases, J lost 9 bases, and 11 bases lay in between. The CDR3 length is 13 residues. CDR1 and CDR2 (germline): SGHTA, FQGNSA. The CDR3 DNA reads as TGTGCCAGCAGCTTAACTTCGGCCAGTGAGCAGTTCTTC. Protein product: CASSLTSASEQFF.

The chain uses TRBV29-1 and TRBJ1-2; no clear D gene. There are 8 residues in the CDR3. From germline, CDR1 is SQVTM and CDR2 ANQGSEA. V was trimmed by 5 bases and J by 6 bases, leaving 1 base between them. DNA of the CDR3: TGCAGCGTTAATGGCTACACCTTC. This translates into CSVNGYTF.

As regards this clonotype: This could be a read error, since a much larger clone is one nucleotide away. The CDR3 DNA reads TGCAGCGTTGAAGAAGCGGGAAGCTCCTACAATGAGCAGTACTTC. This codes for CSVEEAGSSYNEQYF. The genes are TRBV29-1 and TRBJ2-1, with TRBD2 matching over 7 bases. Gene TRBJ2-7 matches the end of the DNA better, so the J call may be wrong. There are 15 residues in the CDR3. Germline V gives CDR1 SQVTM, CDR2 ANQGSEA.

This rearrangement joins TRBV20-1 to TRBJ2-3, with 12 positions matching TRBD2. Germline V gene lookup returns CDR1 DFQATT and CDR2 SNEGSKA (reference sequence). The CDR3 length is 15 residues. J lost 4 bases, V lost 6 bases, and 8 bases had no gene match. The CDR3 region is CSAEPSGGEADTQYF. The CDR3 DNA reads as TGCAGTGCGGAACCTAGCGGGGGGGAGGCAGATACGCAGTATTTT.

This clonotype showed up just a few times. V is TRBV9 and J is TRBJ2-3, with D uncertain. V shed 4 bases and J shed 3 bases, with 12 bases lying between them. The CDR3 loop spans 14 amino acids. Germline V gene lookup returns CDR1 SGDLS and CDR2 YYNGEE. The CDR3 reads CASSPLTRTDTQYF. In nucleotides, the CDR3 is TGTGCCAGCAGCCCCTTAACGAGGACAGATACGCAGTATTTT.

V is TRBV2 and J is TRBJ1-4, with D perhaps matching TRBD1 (5 bases). The V and J ends lost 10 bases and 4 bases respectively, with 10 bases between them. There are 12 residues in the CDR3. Germline loops: CDR1 SNHLY, CDR2 FYNNEI. CDR3 region: CATATDNEKLFF. CDR3 coding DNA: TGTGCCACTGCGACAGATAATGAAAAACTGTTTTTT.

CDR3 protein: CAWSRLAGLNEQYF. The CDR3 DNA sequence: TGTGCCTGGAGCCGACTAGCGGGGCTCAATGAGCAGTACTTC. V gene TRBV30 combines with J gene TRBJ2-7, with 11 bases lining up with TRBD2. V shed 3 bases and J 7 bases; nucleotides not matched to a gene: 8. The CDR3 loop spans 14 amino acids. Germline V gene sequence: CDR1 GTSNPN, CDR2 SVGIG (reference sequence).